The clone carrying this T cell receptor (beta chain) was observed once. Its antigen is unknown. This entry belongs to a study of T cell clonotyping in hematopoietic cell transplantation. Across the whole study: Recipients' pretransplant samples followed cytoreduction. Study conclusions and caveats: Without cell sorting, CD4 versus CD8 contributions remain unresolved. Graft donor and pretransplant recipient Inverse Simpson Index values predicted broader posttransplant TCR diversity.

Generated by immunoSEQ multiplex PCR, the TCRdb table keeps only in-frame clones and is missing some. The sample yields tens of thousands of clones, 60% to 80% seen once. The germline CDR1 and CDR2 sequences are SGDLS and YYNGEE. CDR3 size: 14 residues. The time point was: recipient sample about 28 days before transplant, after cytoreduction. Recipients were bled about 28 days pretransplant and at posttransplant days 30, 100, 180. The genes are TRBV9 and TRBJ2-5; 10 bases are a match to TRBD1. The DNA end lines up better with TRBJ2-7; the J call may be wrong. The starting material was peripheral blood mononuclear cells, obtained before stem cell transplant. The TCR originated in a man aged 50 or older with myelodysplastic syndrome. Some clones in this sample may be carry-over from other donors' samples. CDR3 DNA sequence: TGTGCCAGCAGCTCCGGGACAGGGGTCTACGAGCAGTACTTC. This encodes CASSSGTGVYEQYF.